This T cell receptor beta chain was recovered during a study of blood T cell repertoires in COVID-19. For the study at large: Acute and convalescent COVID-19 specimens originated in the United States, Italy and Spain. From T cells, B-cell-depleted T cells, or PBMCs came the material, which was cDNA or gDNA.

As handled by the study authors: By means of reference gene primer amplification, nucleated cell counts were estimated. Libraries were prepared by immunoSEQ multiplex PCR; TCRdb keeps only in-frame clonotypes and omits some of them. V and J calls and clone size are given by that table; D and trimming were obtained from the DNA. The sample comprises 200,000 or so clones, roughly nine tenths of which are singletons, and 2% to 2.5% rests with the top ten. The trim removed 4 bases at V and 4 bases at J, leaving 7 bases unmatched. This CDR3 is built from 15 residues. From germline, CDR1 is SGDLS and CDR2 YYNGEE.

This sequence was found in a woman aged 45 to 65 with acute or convalescent COVID-19. This chain links TRBV9 with TRBJ1-1; 10 nucleotides line up with TRBD1. The sample taken for sequencing was peripheral blood. CDR3 sequence: CASSPRTGGGTEAFF. The CDR3 bases are TGTGCCAGCAGCCCACGGACAGGGGGGGGCACTGAAGCTTTCTTT.